This T cell receptor beta chain is drawn from a study of naive and memory T cell subsets. General study findings and limits: Gini index rose across naive, CM, EM and EMRA in CD4 and CD8.

Both TRBC1 and TRBC2 were covered by a beta constant-region primer of two equimolar oligonucleotides. TCRdb recomputed calls from the UMI-ligation and nested PCR reads with MiXCR, one row per CDR3 protein. The data contain about 21,000 distinct CDR3 sequences, around 10% of them singletons. The CDR3 sequence is 17 residues long. The germline gives CDR1 LGHNA, CDR2 YSLEER. The V gene end was trimmed by 1 base and the J gene end by 0 bases; junction bases not matched to a gene: 8. This clonotype was seen many times. Its matching antigen is unknown. This TCR came from a human donor in good health. The chain carries TRBV4-3 and TRBJ2-7, with 8 positions matching TRBD1. Input material: central memory CD8+ T cells from blood. CDR3 bases: TGCGCCAGCAGCCAAGGCCCCGGGACAGGTTTCTCCTACGAGCAGTACTTC. The encoded protein is CASSQGPGTGFSYEQYF.